This T cell receptor beta chain originates from a study of neurological immune-mediated disorders. This clonotype has only a few counts. Template-switch 5'RACE cDNA synthesis added a 10-nucleotide unique molecular identifier. TCRdb independently ran MiXCR on the 5' RACE reads; one entry per CDR3 protein. The profile covers roughly 56,000 distinct CDR3 sequences, with over 10% appearing a single time and roughly 1.9% taken by the ten largest. This CDR3 is 11 amino acids long. V trimming: 9 bases; J trimming: 6 bases; junction bases outside the gene matches: 4. Looked up from germline, CDR1 is LNHDA and CDR2 is SQIVND (reference sequence). Stored at -80 C, 2 million PBMCs were the source of the unsorted libraries.

Sequences were obtained from PBMCs. This clonotype was obtained from a man between 60 and 75 years old in good health. The J gene is TRBJ2-7, the V gene TRBV19; 8 bases match TRBD1. The CDR3 region has the DNA TGTGCCAGCGGACAGGGCGGCGAGCAGTACTTC. Translated: CASGQGGEQYF. Combining the CDR3 with reference TRBV19 and TRBJ2-7 gives the whole variable domain DGGITQSPKYLFRKEGQNVTLSCEQNLNHDAMYWYRQDPGQGLRLIYYSQIVNDFQKGDIAEGYSVSREKKESFPLTVTSAQKNPTAFYLCASGQGGEQYFGPGTRLTVT.